The 16 T cell receptor beta chains presented below share a single source sample, sequenced in a study of graft-versus-host responses after intestinal transplantation. Method: immunoSEQ multiplex PCR; TCRdb's copy keeps in-frame clones and lacks some. Here the sample spans under 100,000 clones, around 92% being singletons. Their specific antigens are unknown. Source: unstimulated CD8+ T cells sorted from spleen or lymph node cells, taken before transplant. The receptors derive from a human donor who was the organ donor for an intestinal transplant.

The V gene is TRBV11-2, the J gene TRBJ2-1; D call uncertain. The germline V and J ends were trimmed by 5 bases and 10 bases, with 12 bases remaining between them. CDR1 is SGHAT and CDR2 is FQNNGV in the germline V gene. This CDR3 is 12 amino acids long. This CDR3 is CASSPWVGEQFF. The CDR3 coding sequence is TGTGCCAGCAGCCCCTGGGTGGGCGAGCAGTTCTTC.

CDR3 in amino acids: CASSPPGTGETGELFF. DNA for the CDR3: TGTGCCAGCTCACCACCGGGGACAGGGGAGACCGGGGAGCTGTTTTTT. The genes are TRBV18 and TRBJ2-2; 10 positions match TRBD1. V shed 0 bases and J 5 bases; nucleotides not matched to a gene: 3. Germline V gene lookup returns CDR1 KGHSH and CDR2 LQKENI. The CDR3 runs to 16 residues.

The chain recombines TRBV5-1 with TRBJ1-4; D is ambiguous. Trimming pared 1 base from V and 1 base from J, leaving 8 bases between. The germline V gene has CDR1 SGHRS and CDR2 YFSETQ. CDR3 size: 15 residues. The CDR3 spells CASSLNGETNEKLFF. Written as DNA, the CDR3 is TGCGCCAGCAGCTTGAACGGGGAAACTAATGAAAAACTGTTTTTT.

V is TRBV7-9 and J is TRBJ2-7; no clear D gene. The germline V gene has CDR1 SEHNR and CDR2 FQNEAQ (reference sequence). V lost 4 bases and J lost 2, with 6 bases in between. The CDR3 extends over 12 amino acids. CDR3 amino acids: CASSSRAYEQYF. DNA for the CDR3: TGTGCCAGCAGCTCCCGCGCCTACGAGCAGTACTTC.

This sequence joins TRBV2 and TRBJ1-6; 7 nucleotides line up with TRBD1. Germline values: CDR1 SNHLY, CDR2 FYNNEI. With V trimmed by 7 bases and J by 12 bases, 9 bases remained unmatched. CDR3 length: 13 amino acids. CDR3 DNA sequence: TGTGCCAGCAAGCCAGGGCCAGGGGGACCCCTCCACTTT. This encodes CASKPGPGGPLHF. Full variable domain (rest looked up from reference TRBV2 and TRBJ1-6): EPEVTQTPSHQVTQMGQEVILRCVPISNHLYFYWYRQILGQKVEFLVSFYNNEISEKSEIFDDQFSVERPDGSNFTLKIRSTKLEDSAMYFCASKPGPGGPLHFGNGTRLTVT.

The chain recombines TRBV7-6 with TRBJ1-1; tentative D call: TRBD1 (6 bases). There are 19 residues in the CDR3. Germline V lookup: CDR1 SGHVS, CDR2 FNYEAQ. V dropped 0 bases and J dropped 3 bases, with 23 bases sitting between them. CDR3 sequence (DNA): TGTGCCAGCAGCTTAGCCCTTCCAGGAGAGACAGGCCGGGACACTGAAGCTTTCTTT. This translates into CASSLALPGETGRDTEAFF.

This sequence joins TRBV2 and TRBJ1-6; 9 nucleotides agree with TRBD1. V shed 7 bases and J 6 bases; nucleotides not matched to a gene: 4. Germline V CDR1 and CDR2: SNHLY, FYNNEI. This CDR3 is built from 14 residues. The CDR3 reads CASTGTGSNSPLHF. In DNA, the CDR3 is TGTGCCAGCACTGGGACAGGGAGTAATTCACCCCTCCACTTT.

V and J are TRBV19 and TRBJ1-2; no reliable D call. This CDR3 contains 13 residues. Germline V CDR1 and CDR2: LNHDA, SQIVND (reference sequence). V was clipped by 3 bases and J by 0 bases, with 5 bases between them. CDR3 region: CASSMLANYGYTF. The CDR3 DNA sequence: TGTGCCAGTAGTATGTTAGCTAACTATGGCTACACCTTC.

The CDR3 loop is CSVEEPKSSYNEQFF. The CDR3 DNA reads as TGCAGCGTTGAAGAACCTAAGTCCTCCTACAATGAGCAGTTCTTC. The rearrangement joins TRBV29-1 to TRBJ2-1; no definite D call. The CDR3 has 15 amino acids. Germline V CDR1 and CDR2: SQVTM, ANQGSEA. V was cut by 0 bases and J by 0 bases, with 9 bases left in between.

The V call is TRBV5-1, the J call TRBJ2-5, with D maybe TRBD2 (6 bases). The J call may be in error: the DNA end matches TRBJ2-7 better. CDR1 and CDR2 (germline): SGHRS, YFSETQ. There are 16 residues in the CDR3. DNA for the CDR3: TGCGCCAGCAGCTTGGGGGACTCAGGCAGGGCCTACGAGCAGTACTTC. It encodes CASSLGDSGRAYEQYF.

V usage is TRBV4-3 and J usage is TRBJ2-7; the match to TRBD1 covers 7 bases. The CDR3 is 14 residues long. Germline CDR1 LGHNA, CDR2 YSLEER. Losses at the gene ends were 1 base for V and 5 bases for J; bases not matched to a gene: 5. CDR3 sequence reads: CASSQGRGFDEQYF. The CDR3 DNA reads as TGCGCCAGCAGCCAAGGCAGGGGGTTCGACGAGCAGTACTTC.

Worth noting for this clone: This sample also contains other DNA sequences that code for the same CDR3. The chain recombines TRBV27 with TRBJ2-2; 9 nucleotides agree with TRBD2. CDR1 MNHEY and CDR2 SMNVEV come from the germline V gene (reference sequence). The CDR3 is 14 residues long. J gave up 5 bases and V 2 bases, and 0 bases lay outside the gene matches. CDR3 in amino acids: CASSLAGGTGELFF. The CDR3 DNA reads as TGTGCCAGCAGTTTAGCGGGGGGGACCGGGGAGCTGTTTTTT.

The chain joins TRBV9 to TRBJ2-2; a possible D gene is TRBD1 (6 bases). CDR1 is SGDLS, CDR2 YYNGEE, per germline. The ends were cut back, 10 bases at V and 2 bases at J, with 12 bases in the middle. The CDR3 runs to 13 residues. CDR3 sequence (DNA): TGTGCCGGAGAACAGGGTAACACCGGGGAGCTGTTTTTT. Translated, it gives CAGEQGNTGELFF.

This rearrangement joins TRBV10-3 to TRBJ2-2; a possible D gene is TRBD2 (5 bases). The CDR3 covers 14 residues. Germline V gives CDR1 ENHRY, CDR2 SYGVKD. Trimming pared 2 bases from V and 1 base from J, leaving 5 bases between. This CDR3 is CAISEGGNTGELFF. The CDR3 region has the DNA TGTGCCATCAGTGAGGGAGGGAACACCGGGGAGCTGTTTTTT.

V usage is TRBV7-9 and J usage is TRBJ2-1; TRBD1 agrees at 8 bases. Germline loops: CDR1 SEHNR, CDR2 FQNEAQ (reference sequence). The V gene end was trimmed by 4 bases and the J gene end by 6 bases; junction bases not matched to a gene: 14. This CDR3 comprises 17 residues. CDR3 nucleotide sequence: TGTGCCAGCAGCTCTACGCGTACCGGGACAGGATTCAATGAGCAGTTCTTC. This sequence encodes CASSSTRTGTGFNEQFF.

This clone was found once. V gene TRBV16 combines with J gene TRBJ2-7; possibly TRBD2 for D (6 bases). CDR3 size: 14 residues. From germline, CDR1 is KGHSY and CDR2 FQNENV. V was pared by 3 bases and J by 4 bases, with 13 bases between. The CDR3: CASSHLSGVYEQYF. CDR3 nucleotides: TGTGCCAGCAGCCACCTTTCGGGGGTTTACGAGCAGTACTTC.